This T cell receptor (beta chain) was documented in a study of T cell repertoires in cytomegalovirus infection. The CDR3 covers 13 residues. V was clipped by 7 bases and J by 7 bases; unmatched bases: 9. CDR1 is WSHSY, CDR2 SAAADI, per germline. With respect to this clonotype: What it recognizes is unknown.

Using its own MiXCR run on the reads, TCRdb lists one record per CDR3 protein. The sample yields hundreds of thousands of distinct CDR3 sequences, roughly 33% seen once. This clonotype originated in a human donor in good health (CMV status not recorded). Some clones in this sample may be carry-over from other donors' samples. The V call is TRBV10-2, the J call TRBJ1-1; TRBD1 matches at 7 bases. The material sequenced was cultured PBMCs, taken from culture after CMV antigen stimulation. The CDR3 loop reads CASNRDSFGEAFF. DNA for the CDR3: TGCGCCAGCAATCGGGACAGCTTTGGTGAAGCTTTCTTT.